Listed below are T cell receptor beta chains from one sample, sequenced in a study of Ad26.COV2.S vaccination and SARS-CoV-2 variants. Profiling relied on immunoSEQ multiplex PCR, and the TCRdb table lists in-frame clones only, not all of them. The table records hundreds of thousands of clones, roughly 84% of them present only once. The sequenced sample was peripheral blood, obtained in a trial of Ad26.COV2.S vaccine versus placebo. The receptors stem from a person aged 18 to 59 who received the Ad26.COV2.S COVID-19 vaccine or a placebo. CDR3s include the opening cysteine and the closing phenylalanine or tryptophan. Each record gives: V gene, clone size, D gene, J gene, CDR3 protein, CDR3 DNA. The D gene is left open where the match is weak. Size is omitted from some rows. Given values are once, few, many or a class for expanded clones.

TRBV5-1,NA,TRBD1,TRBJ2-3,CASSLSRQGAPLSTDTQYF,TGCGCCAGCAGCTTGAGCCGACAGGGGGCCCCCCTTAGCACAGATACGCAGTATTTT
TRBV5-1,NA,TRBD1,TRBJ1-2,CASSFGQGEGYTF,TGCGCCAGCAGCTTCGGACAGGGGGAAGGCTACACCTTC
TRBV10-3,NA,NA,TRBJ2-2,CAISESVNTGELFF,TGTGCCATCAGTGAGTCGGTGAACACCGGGGAGCTGTTTTTT
TRBV12-3/TRBV12-4,NA,NA,TRBJ2-3,CASRGYTDTQYF,TGTGCCAGCAGGGGCTACACAGATACGCAGTATTTT
TRBV12-3/TRBV12-4,NA,NA,TRBJ1-4,CASSLTRHEKLFF,TGTGCCAGCAGTTTGACGAGACATGAAAAACTGTTTTTT
TRBV30,NA,NA,TRBJ1-2,CASKDRHGYTF,TGTGCCTCAAAAGACAGACATGGCTACACCTTC
TRBV4-2,NA,TRBD1,TRBJ1-5,CASSQTGTEKSNQPQHF,TGTGCCAGCAGCCAAACCGGGACAGAAAAGAGCAATCAGCCCCAGCATTTT
TRBV6-4,once,TRBD1,TRBJ1-1,CASSERTDRDWSRNTEAFF,TGTGCCAGCAGTGAGCGGACTGACAGGGACTGGTCTCGGAACACTGAAGCTTTCTTT
TRBV5-1,NA,TRBD1,TRBJ1-6,CASSPRDRGNSPLHF,TGCGCCAGCAGCCCGCGGGACAGGGGGAATTCACCCCTCCACTTT
TRBV2,once,NA,TRBJ2-4,CASSDPRSLNIQYF,TGTGCCAGCAGTGACCCCCGAAGTTTGAACATTCAGTACTTC
TRBV6-5,NA,NA,TRBJ2-7,CASSQQGVYSYEQYF,TGTGCCAGCAGCCAACAAGGCGTTTACTCCTACGAGCAGTACTTC
TRBV7-8,NA,NA,TRBJ2-3,CASSLGPGSGHGTDTQYF,TGTGCCAGCAGCTTAGGCCCAGGGTCGGGGCATGGGACAGATACGCAGTATTTT
TRBV19,once,NA,TRBJ2-1,CASMRESLGVVYNEQFF,TGTGCCAGTATGAGGGAATCGCTGGGGGTAGTCTACAATGAGCAGTTCTTC
TRBV18,NA,NA,TRBJ1-1,CASSQGSTEAFF,TGTGCCAGCTCACAGGGGAGCACTGAAGCTTTCTTT
TRBV19,NA,NA,TRBJ1-6,CASSIGTTTNSPLHF,TGTGCCAGTAGTATAGGGACAACGACAAATTCACCCCTCCACTTT
TRBV6-5,NA,NA,TRBJ1-1,CASSIRLNTEAFF,TGTGCCAGCAGTATCAGGCTGAACACTGAAGCTTTCTTT